These 10 T cell receptor beta chains came from one sample sequenced in a study of cytomegalovirus exposure and HLA in healthy donors. PCR used 60 Vbeta primers and 13 Jbeta primers. Here immunoSEQ multiplex PCR was the method, and the copy in TCRdb shows in-frame clones only, minus some. The sample shows approximately 160,000 clones, over 65% of them seen only once. Sequenced input: PBMCs. Receptor source: a woman aged 35 to 49 in good health and CMV-seropositive.

A few counts support this clone. The V gene is TRBV28, the J gene TRBJ2-7, with TRBD1 identical over 7 bases. J was trimmed by 5 bases and V by 6 bases; bases with no gene match: 4. The CDR3 sequence is 12 residues long. Germline V CDR1 and CDR2: MDHEN, SYDVKM. The CDR3 is CASRTGQNEQYF. For the CDR3, the DNA is TGTGCCAGCAGGACAGGGCAAAACGAGCAGTACTTC.

The CDR3 bases are TGTGCCAGCAGCCCGGCTGGGAGGGAAAAACTGTTTTTT. Protein sequence: CASSPAGREKLFF. The chain recombines TRBV7-2 with TRBJ1-4; unclear D gene. Germline CDR1 reads SGHTA; CDR2 reads FQGNSA. The CDR3 consists of 13 residues. V shed 5 bases and J shed 8 bases, with 12 bases lying between them.

J is TRBJ1-4 and V is TRBV7-2; 10 bases match TRBD1. CDR1 and CDR2 (germline): SGHTA, FQGNSA. The CDR3 is 16 residues long. With 1 base clipped from V and 8 bases from J, the junction kept 7 bases outside the gene matches. In DNA form, the CDR3 reads TGTGCCAGCAGCTTAGGGGACAGGGGTTTTCGCGAAAAACTGTTTTTT. Protein product: CASSLGDRGFREKLFF.

J is TRBJ2-3 and V is TRBV4-3; 9 positions match TRBD2. The germline V gene has CDR1 LGHNA and CDR2 YSLEER. After removal of 0 bases from V and 0 bases from J, the junction contained 4 bases not matched to a gene. The CDR3 is made up of 17 amino acids. CDR3 sequence reads: CASSQDRRGGSTDTQYF. CDR3 bases: TGCGCCAGCAGCCAAGATCGGCGGGGGGGTAGCACAGATACGCAGTATTTT.

The chain combines TRBV5-4 with TRBJ1-1, with unresolved D. V gave up 4 bases and J gave up 1 base, with 8 bases separating them. Germline V gene sequence: CDR1 SGHNT, CDR2 YYREEE (reference sequence). CDR3 length equals 13 residues. The CDR3: CASSSTTNTEAFF. CDR3 coding DNA: TGTGCCAGCAGCAGTACAACGAACACTGAAGCTTTCTTT. The entire variable domain, with the rest obtained from reference TRBV5-4 and TRBJ1-1, is as follows: ETGVTQSPTHLIKTRGQQVTLRCSSQSGHNTVSWYQQALGQGPQFIFQYYREEENGRGNFPPRFSGLQFPNYSSELNVNALELDDSALYLCASSSTTNTEAFFGQGTRLTVV.

This chain uses TRBV27 with TRBJ2-5, with a possible D match to TRBD1 (6 bases). Trimming pared 2 bases from V and 2 bases from J, leaving 9 bases between. Germline CDR1 MNHEY, CDR2 SMNVEV (reference sequence). CDR3 length: 14 residues. The CDR3 reads CASSLVGAQETQYF. The DNA for the CDR3 is TGTGCCAGCAGTTTAGTGGGGGCTCAAGAGACCCAGTACTTC.

This clone was seen a few times. The chain links TRBV4-1 to TRBJ2-7; perhaps TRBD1 as D (5 bases). The V gene's germline CDR1 is MGHRA and CDR2 YSYEKL. V shed 3 bases and J shed 0 bases, with 12 bases lying between them. The CDR3 length is 15 residues. The CDR3: CASSHGRGSSYEQYF. The CDR3 DNA reads as TGCGCCAGCAGCCATGGAAGGGGTAGCTCCTACGAGCAGTACTTC.

The V and J genes are TRBV5-8 and TRBJ2-3, with 9 bases that match TRBD2. The CDR3 sequence is 17 residues long. J gave up 5 bases and V 0 bases, and 10 bases lay outside the gene matches. Germline V gene sequence: CDR1 SGHTS, CDR2 YDEGEE. This CDR3 reads CASSLGRRGGAEDTQYF. The DNA of the CDR3 is TGTGCCAGCAGCTTGGGCCGACGCGGGGGGGCGGAAGATACGCAGTATTTT. Full variable domain (outside the CDR3, taken from reference TRBV5-8 and TRBJ2-3): EAGVTQSPTHLIKTRGQQATLRCSPISGHTSVYWYQQALGLGLQFLLWYDEGEERNRGNFPPRFSGRQFPNYSSELNVNALELEDSALYLCASSLGRRGGAEDTQYFGPGTRLTVL.

J is TRBJ1-2 and V is TRBV7-2; 7 bases are shared with TRBD1. The length of the CDR3 is 17 residues. V lost 1 base and J lost 4; bases outside the gene matches: 12. Looked up from germline, CDR1 is SGHTA and CDR2 is FQGNSA. Written as DNA, the CDR3 is TGTGCCAGCAGCTTAGAAGGCGGCAGGGGGAATCTCTATGGCTACACCTTC. Translation gives CASSLEGGRGNLYGYTF.

The chain couples TRBV2 to TRBJ2-7; 9 bases are a match to TRBD2. The germline V gene encodes CDR1 SNHLY and CDR2 FYNNEI. The J segment lost 6 bases and the V segment lost 8 bases, leaving 8 bases of the junction unmatched. This CDR3 spans 13 amino acids. The CDR3 DNA reads as TGTGCCAGCGGGGTGGCGGGAGGGCGCGAGCAGTACTTC. It specifies CASGVAGGREQYF.